These 30 T cell receptor beta chains were all obtained from the same sample, sequenced in a study of blood T cell repertoires in COVID-19. Measured with immunoSEQ multiplex PCR; TCRdb has only the in-frame clones, and not every one. The table includes approximately 70,000 clones, 85% to 90% detected once. The specimen sequenced was peripheral blood. Receptors originate from a woman older than 75 with active or convalescent COVID-19.

This chain connects TRBV28 to TRBJ2-3; D unresolved. There are 12 residues in the CDR3. V was cut by 5 bases and J by 5 bases, with 8 bases left in between. Germline loops: CDR1 MDHEN, CDR2 SYDVKM. The CDR3 protein is CASSPLLDTQYF. The DNA of the CDR3 is TGTGCCAGCAGTCCCCTTCTAGATACGCAGTATTTT.

The chain joins TRBV9 to TRBJ1-5; TRBD1 matches at 7 bases. The length of the CDR3 is 16 residues. V lost 0 bases and J lost 2; bases outside the gene matches: 5. Germline V lookup: CDR1 SGDLS, CDR2 YYNGEE. The CDR3: CASSVGGDSRNQPQHF. DNA for the CDR3: TGTGCCAGCAGCGTAGGGGGGGACAGTCGCAATCAGCCCCAGCATTTT.

V is TRBV15 and J is TRBJ1-1; TRBD1 aligns across 9 bases. With 2 bases clipped from V and 4 bases from J, the junction kept 5 bases outside the gene matches. The length of the CDR3 is 15 residues. Germline values: CDR1 LNHNV, CDR2 YYDKDF (reference sequence). The CDR3 sequence is CATSRRGQGTTEAFF. The CDR3, as DNA: TGTGCCACCAGCAGACGAGGACAGGGGACCACTGAAGCTTTCTTT.

The V and J genes are TRBV6-1 and TRBJ1-2; possible D gene TRBD1, 5 bases. CDR3 length equals 17 residues. Trimming removed 2 bases at V and 4 bases at J, with 20 bases between. Germline V gene lookup returns CDR1 MNHNS and CDR2 SASEGT. In nucleotides, the CDR3 is TGTGCCAGCAGTGAAATTTTTGGGGCAGGGCGAAGCTATGGCTACACCTTC. The encoded protein is CASSEIFGAGRSYGYTF.

This clone was detected only once. The chain couples TRBV30 to TRBJ2-5, with D unclear. Trimming shortened V by 2 bases and J by 4 bases, and 11 bases separated the two germline ends. The CDR3 is 13 amino acids. CDR1 and CDR2 from the germline V gene are GTSNPN and SVGIG (reference sequence). CDR3 DNA: TGTGCCTGGAGTAGATCGCTAAGAGAGACCCAGTACTTC. Translating it yields CAWSRSLRETQYF. The full variable domain, its missing parts supplied by reference TRBV30 and TRBJ2-5, is SQTIHQWPATLVQPVGSPLSLECTVEGTSNPNLYWYRQAAGRGLQLLFYSVGIGQISSEVPQNLSASRPQDRQFILSSKKLLLSDSGFYLCAWSRSLRETQYFGPGTRLLVL.

The chain couples TRBV10-3 to TRBJ2-3, with 8 nucleotides matching TRBD2. Trimming removed 3 bases from V and 0 bases from J; junction bases left unmatched: 2. The CDR3 extends over 15 amino acids. CDR1 and CDR2 (germline): ENHRY, SYGVKD. CDR3 DNA sequence: TGTGCCATCAGTGACTTAGCGGGGAGCACAGATACGCAGTATTTT. This codes for CAISDLAGSTDTQYF.

The chain links TRBV28 to TRBJ1-6; D possibly corresponds to TRBD1 (6 bases). CDR3 size: 16 residues. The germline V gene has CDR1 MDHEN and CDR2 SYDVKM. Trimming removed 3 bases at V and 7 bases at J, with 16 bases between. Here the CDR3 DNA reads TGTGCCAGCAGTTTGGGGGGGCGCAGATCGAATTCACCCCTCCACTTT. Translation: CASSLGGRRSNSPLHF.

This clone occurred a few times. This chain uses TRBV3-1 (or the pseudogene TRBV3-2) with TRBJ1-5; D is uncertain. CDR3 size: 15 residues. V shed 1 base and J shed 0 bases, with 7 bases lying between them. The germline V gene has CDR1 LGHDT and CDR2 YNNKEL (reference sequence). The CDR3 protein is CASSQATYSNQPQHF. The CDR3 DNA follows: TGTGCCAGCAGCCAAGCTACCTATAGCAATCAGCCCCAGCATTTT.

The rearrangement links TRBV11-2 to TRBJ2-3; TRBD1 might be the D (5 bases). Germline loops: CDR1 SGHAT, CDR2 FQNNGV. CDR3 length: 16 amino acids. The V end lost 5 bases, the J end lost 2 bases, and 17 bases lay between the germline ends. The CDR3 spells CASSLSGRANTDTQYF. CDR3 nucleotides: TGTGCCAGCAGCCTCAGTGGCAGGGCCAACACAGATACGCAGTATTTT.

This clone came up once. The rearrangement uses TRBV11-3 and TRBJ2-7; the D is unclear. Germline loops: CDR1 SGHNT, CDR2 YENEEA. The CDR3 extends over 15 amino acids. The V gene lost 5 bases and the J gene lost 0 bases, with 14 bases spanning the gap. The CDR3 nucleotides are TGTGCCAGCAGCCGACACCCCGAGCCCTCCTACGAGCAGTACTTC. Translating gives CASSRHPEPSYEQYF.

V and J are TRBV7-2 and TRBJ2-7; unclear D gene. CDR3 length equals 12 residues. The V and J ends lost 5 bases and 1 base respectively, with 6 bases between them. From germline, CDR1 is SGHTA and CDR2 FQGNSA. The CDR3 reads CASSPGSYEQYF. DNA for the CDR3: TGTGCCAGCAGCCCGGGTTCCTACGAGCAGTACTTC.

This rearrangement joins TRBV18 to TRBJ1-1; D may be TRBD1 (5 bases). Germline assignment: CDR1 KGHSH and CDR2 LQKENI. The CDR3 runs 13 residues. V was pared by 5 bases and J by 5 bases, with 12 bases between. CDR3 amino acids: CASSVGLKTEAFF. DNA of the CDR3: TGTGCCAGCTCAGTGGGGCTTAAGACTGAAGCTTTCTTT.

The chain has TRBV10-1 and TRBJ2-7; 13 positions match TRBD2. The CDR3 runs to 13 residues. The germline CDR1 and CDR2 sequences are WNHNN and SYGVQD (reference sequence). After removal of 7 bases from V and 12 bases from J, the junction contained 9 bases not matched to a gene. The DNA of the CDR3 is TGCGCCAGCACCCCGACTAGCGGGGGGCCCGTGTACTTC. Its protein is CASTPTSGGPVYF.

The sample holds a few counts of this clone. V is TRBV25-1 and J is TRBJ1-6; D call uncertain. In germline, CDR1 is MGHDK, CDR2 SYGVNS. The V and J ends lost 0 bases and 6 bases respectively, with 6 bases between them. This CDR3 has 14 residues. The CDR3 region is CASSEYIVNSPLHF. CDR3 in DNA: TGTGCCAGCAGTGAATATATTGTTAATTCACCCCTCCACTTT.

The genes are TRBV10-1 and TRBJ2-1; D not resolved. V was cut by 0 bases and J by 6 bases, with 9 bases left in between. The CDR3 runs to 14 residues. Germline lookup yields CDR1 WNHNN and CDR2 SYGVQD (reference sequence). The CDR3, as DNA: TGCGCCAGCAGTGAGTCGAGACTGCGCAATGAGCAGTTCTTC. This codes for CASSESRLRNEQFF.

The chain employs TRBV9 and TRBJ1-5, with D perhaps matching TRBD1 (5 bases). Germline lookup yields CDR1 SGDLS and CDR2 YYNGEE. This CDR3 spans 14 amino acids. Trimming removed 2 bases at V and 5 bases at J, with 11 bases between. The CDR3 DNA follows: TGTGCCAGCAGCGTTCAGGGCGGGGATCAGCCCCAGCATTTT. As protein: CASSVQGGDQPQHF.

The chain has TRBV12-5 and TRBJ2-3; 7 bases align to TRBD1. Germline loops: CDR1 LGHNT, CDR2 FRNRAP. This CDR3 region has 14 residues. V dropped 4 bases and J dropped 3; count of bases not matched to a gene: 4. The CDR3 reads CASGSSGGTDTQYF. The CDR3 region has the DNA TGTGCTAGTGGTTCATCAGGGGGAACAGATACGCAGTATTTT.

This sequence joins TRBV6-2 or TRBV6-3 and TRBJ1-1; TRBD1 might be the D (5 bases). The CDR3 contains 13 residues. Between the trimmed V and J ends, which lost 4 bases and 1 base, there was a span of 7 bases. Per the germline V gene, CDR1 is MNHEY and CDR2 is SVGEGT. CDR3 nucleotide sequence: TGTGCCAGCAGTTCTCAGGGGAACACTGAAGCTTTCTTT. This gives the protein CASSSQGNTEAFF.

V and J are TRBV7-2 and TRBJ2-3, with D unclear. With 3 bases removed from V and 2 bases from J, the gap between germline ends came to 6 bases. Germline loops: CDR1 SGHTA, CDR2 FQGNSA. This CDR3 is built from 13 residues. As DNA, the CDR3 is TGTGCCAGCAGCTTTGCAGACACAGATACGCAGTATTTT. Translation gives CASSFADTDTQYF. The whole variable domain, filled in from reference TRBV7-2 and TRBJ2-3, reads GAGVSQSPSNKVTEKGKDVELRCDPISGHTALYWYRQSLGQGLEFLIYFQGNSAPDKSGLPSDRFSAERTGGSVSTLTIQRTQQEDSAVYLCASSFADTDTQYFGPGTRLTVL.

V is TRBV5-6 and J is TRBJ1-2, with 7 bases matching TRBD1. Looked up from germline, CDR1 is SGHDT and CDR2 is YYEEEE. This CDR3 has 16 residues. V dropped 1 base and J dropped 0; count of bases not matched to a gene: 6. CDR3 protein: CASSLQWTGTNYGYTF. In DNA form, the CDR3 reads TGTGCCAGCAGCTTGCAGTGGACAGGTACTAACTATGGCTACACCTTC.

The chain is built from TRBV19 and TRBJ1-3; weak D call: TRBD1 (5 bases). This CDR3 is 16 amino acids long. Trimming pared 7 bases from V and 5 bases from J, leaving 21 bases between. Germline CDR1 reads LNHDA; CDR2 reads SQIVND (reference sequence). The DNA of the CDR3 is TGTGCCAGTAAGACCCCCTCTACAGGACGAAGAAACACCATATATTTT. Translated: CASKTPSTGRRNTIYF.

The chain couples TRBV12-3 or TRBV12-4 to TRBJ2-1; D is perhaps TRBD2 (5 bases). With 6 bases removed from V and 8 bases from J, the gap between germline ends came to 11 bases. The CDR3 is 12 residues long. The CDR3 reads CASRSAVDEQFF. CDR3 nucleotide sequence: TGTGCCAGCAGATCAGCGGTGGATGAGCAGTTCTTC.

V gene TRBV3-1 (or the pseudogene TRBV3-2) combines with J gene TRBJ2-5; maybe TRBD1 (6 bases). Germline V gene sequence: CDR1 LGHDT, CDR2 YNNKEL (reference sequence). V lost 5 bases to trimming and J lost 5 bases, with 18 bases between them. CDR3 length: 15 residues. CDR3 region: CASSSQGWGAETQYF. The DNA of the CDR3 is TGTGCCAGCAGCTCTCAGGGGTGGGGAGCGGAGACCCAGTACTTC.

The chain recombines TRBV12-3 or TRBV12-4 with TRBJ1-5; D is unresolved. There are 13 residues in the CDR3. Trimming took off 3 bases at V and 1 base at J, with 4 bases between the two ends. The CDR3, as DNA: TGTGCCAGCAGTTTGCGCAGCAATCAGCCCCAGCATTTT. It is translated as CASSLRSNQPQHF.

The chain joins TRBV28 to TRBJ1-2; possible D gene TRBD1, 6 bases. Looked up from germline, CDR1 is MDHEN and CDR2 is SYDVKM. V was cut by 5 bases and J by 2 bases, with 18 bases left in between. This CDR3 is built from 16 residues. The CDR3 DNA sequence: TGTGCCAGCAGTCGCGCGGGGGGGGCGTTCAACTATGGCTACACCTTC. Protein sequence: CASSRAGGAFNYGYTF.

The CDR3 bases are TGTGCCAGCAGCCTAGATGGAAACACCATATATTTT. Translating it yields CASSLDGNTIYF. V usage is TRBV12-3 or TRBV12-4 and J usage is TRBJ1-3; D is undetermined. V was cut by 6 bases and J by 3 bases, with 6 bases left in between. The CDR3 extends over 12 amino acids.

This clone has only a few counts. The J gene is TRBJ1-2, the V gene TRBV27; D gene uncertain. This CDR3 region has 14 residues. The V gene lost 3 bases and the J gene lost 4 bases, with 12 bases spanning the gap. The germline V gene has CDR1 MNHEY and CDR2 SMNVEV (reference sequence). The CDR3 coding sequence is TGTGCCAGCAGTTTGGGAGCAGGAGCCTATGGCTACACCTTC. This translates into CASSLGAGAYGYTF.

The chain is built from TRBV11-2 and TRBJ2-3, with TRBD2 identical over 9 bases. The germline CDR1 and CDR2 sequences are SGHAT and FQNNGV. With 4 bases clipped from V and 2 bases from J, the junction kept 7 bases outside the gene matches. This CDR3 has 16 residues. The CDR3 bases are TGTGCCAGCAGCTGGCGGGGGGGATTTTACACAGATACGCAGTATTTT. It codes for CASSWRGGFYTDTQYF.

V is TRBV9 and J is TRBJ2-7; the match to TRBD2 covers 7 bases. V lost 0 bases, J lost 3 bases, and 6 bases stayed unmatched. The germline V gene encodes CDR1 SGDLS and CDR2 YYNGEE. The CDR3 is 15 amino acids. The CDR3 coding sequence is TGTGCCAGCAGCGTAGGCACTAGCGACTTCTACGAGCAGTACTTC. Translation gives CASSVGTSDFYEQYF.

This chain uses TRBV11-2 with TRBJ1-3, with D possibly being TRBD1 (6 bases). CDR1 and CDR2 from the germline V gene are SGHAT and FQNNGV. The CDR3 sequence is 15 residues long. V was shortened by 2 bases and J by 2 bases, with 10 bases between the two germline ends. CDR3 nucleotides: TGTGCCAGCAGCTTATCAGGGGCCCCTGGAAACACCATATATTTT. This translates into CASSLSGAPGNTIYF.